This TCR beta chain was recovered during a study of blood T cell repertoires in COVID-19. Study context: Whether acute or convalescent, the COVID-19 samples came from the United States, Italy and Spain. T cells, B-cell-depleted T cells, or PBMCs provided the cDNA or gDNA that served as material.

In the authors' methods: Amplified reference gene primers provided the basis for estimating nucleated cell counts. The repertoire was sequenced with immunoSEQ multiplex PCR; TCRdb's copy has only in-frame clones and lacks some. V and J calls and clone size are as listed in that table; D and trimming were resolved from the DNA. The table includes 170,000 or so clones, 90% detected once. Material for sequencing was peripheral blood. This clonotype was obtained from a man aged 45-65 years with acute or convalescent COVID-19.

CDR3 loop: CASSLLAGVPDTQYF. CDR3 sequence (DNA): TGTGCCAGCAGTTTACTAGCGGGAGTCCCGGATACGCAGTATTTT. The V and J genes are TRBV27 and TRBJ2-3, with TRBD2 identical over 10 bases. The J segment lost 6 bases and the V segment lost 2 bases, leaving 5 bases of the junction unmatched. Germline-derived CDR1 and CDR2 are MNHEY and SMNVEV (reference sequence). CDR3 length: 15 residues.